This T cell receptor (beta chain) was captured in a study of blood T cells in healthy people across ages. This clonotype was detected only a few times. The CDR3 totals 13 residues. The germline V gene encodes CDR1 SNHLY and CDR2 FYNNEI. Trimming left V 2 bases short and J 4 bases short, with 7 bases between. A second PCR, run for roughly 7 to 11 cycles, used a sample-barcoded 5' primer plus a J-beta primer mix. TCRdb processed the 5' RACE reads anew with MiXCR; each CDR3 protein has one entry. The repertoire holds under 800,000 distinct CDR3 sequences, with more than 20% as singletons. Each sample had at least 6.5 million PBMCs isolated.

The chain joins TRBV2 to TRBJ2-3, with D uncertain. The specimen sequenced was blood. The source of this sequence is a man between 65 and 80 years old in good health. For the CDR3, the DNA is TGTGCCAGCAGTGAAAGGCGTCCAGATACGCAGTATTTT. Translation: CASSERRPDTQYF.